Presented here are 28 T cell receptor beta chains from one specimen sequenced in a study of regulatory T cells in long-lasting Graves disease. Documented time point: newly diagnosed GD, antithyroid drugs for less than 3 months. The TCR library was made from RNA that had been extracted from PBMCs in TRIzol. In building TCR beta libraries, iRepertoire HTBI primers were used together with Arm-PCR of CDR3 regions. TCRdb re-derived calls from the multiplex PCR reads in MiXCR, one entry per CDR3 protein. The table has about 220,000 distinct CDR3 sequences, roughly 19% seen once; the top ten hold 12%. The same data also went into a second study, on T cells in Graves' hyperthyroidism and ophthalmopathy.

The input for sequencing was peripheral blood mononuclear cells (PBMCs), taken at new diagnosis, from a patient treated with antithyroid drugs. These TCRs come from a woman in her twenties or thirties with Graves disease.

Regarding this clonotype: A single base is all that separates this from a far larger clone, so a read error is likely. V and J are TRBV6-1 and TRBJ1-2; TRBD1 matches 9 bases. Germline values: CDR1 MNHNS, CDR2 SASEGT. This CDR3 comprises 14 residues. V lost 3 bases, J lost 4 bases, and 3 bases stayed unmatched. The CDR3 nucleotides read TGTGCCAGCAGTGACGGGACAGGGAGCTATGGCTACACCTTC. Translated, it gives CASSDGTGSYGYTF.

This clonotype was counted many times. V usage is TRBV12-3 or TRBV12-4 and J usage is TRBJ1-4, with D unclear. The CDR3 has 11 amino acids. V dropped 2 bases and J dropped 5 bases, with 0 bases sitting between them. CDR3: CASSLNEKLFF. The CDR3 DNA is TGTGCCAGCAGTTTAAATGAAAAACTGTTTTTT.

This clonotype came up many times. CDR3 sequence reads: CSAGAGYDQETQYF. The CDR3 region has the DNA TGCAGTGCGGGAGCGGGATACGACCAAGAGACCCAGTACTTC. This chain connects TRBV20-1 to TRBJ2-5; 7 positions match TRBD2. This CDR3 region has 14 residues. The germline V gene encodes CDR1 DFQATT and CDR2 SNEGSKA (reference sequence). Losses at the gene ends were 6 bases for V and 0 bases for J; bases not matched to a gene: 7.

This clonotype has ten or more counts. This sequence joins TRBV28 and TRBJ1-5; 9 bases match TRBD1. The CDR3 spans 14 residues. The V gene's germline CDR1 is MDHEN and CDR2 SYDVKM. Trimming took 10 bases from V and 2 from J; bases not matched to a gene: 6. CDR3 amino acids: CATETGGGNQPQHF. The CDR3 coding sequence is TGTGCCACAGAGACAGGGGGAGGCAATCAGCCCCAGCATTTT. The entire variable domain, with the rest obtained from reference TRBV28 and TRBJ1-5, is as follows: DVKVTQSSRYLVKRTGEKVFLECVQDMDHENMFWYRQDPGLGLRLIYFSYDVKMKEKGDIPEGYSVSREKKERFSLILESASTNQTSMYLCATETGGGNQPQHFGDGTRLSIL.

On this clonotype itself: A far larger clone is one base from this, pointing to a likely read error. This chain uses TRBV5-4 with TRBJ1-1; 7 nucleotides line up with TRBD1. With 3 bases clipped from V and 4 bases from J, the junction kept 0 bases outside the gene matches. Germline CDR1 reads SGHNT; CDR2 reads YYREEE (reference sequence). The CDR3 spans 12 residues. The DNA of the CDR3 is TGTGCCAGCAGCTGGGACAGCACTGAAGCTTTCTTT. Protein product: CASSWDSTEAFF. Drawing the rest from reference TRBV5-4 and TRBJ1-1, the complete variable domain is ETGVTQSPTHLIKTRGQQVTLRCSSQSGHNTVSWYQQALGQGPQFIFQYYREEENGRGNFPPRFSGLQFPNYSSELNVNALELDDSALYLCASSWDSTEAFFGQGTRLTVV.

This clonotype was seen ten or more times. The chain links TRBV30 to TRBJ1-5; D possibly corresponds to TRBD1 (5 bases). Germline V CDR1 and CDR2: GTSNPN, SVGIG (reference sequence). V dropped 3 bases and J dropped 6 bases, with 12 bases sitting between them. The CDR3 runs 13 residues. The chain's CDR3 is CAWSPGRSQPQHF. The CDR3 DNA follows: TGTGCCTGGAGCCCGGGGCGTAGTCAGCCCCAGCATTTT.

The chain combines TRBV2 with TRBJ2-2, with 7 bases aligning to TRBD1. Trimming cost V 5 bases and J 5 bases; bases outside gene matches: 2. The CDR3 consists of 13 residues. Germline V gene sequence: CDR1 SNHLY, CDR2 FYNNEI. CDR3 sequence reads: CASSKTGTGELFF. DNA of the CDR3: TGTGCCAGCAGTAAGACAGGGACCGGGGAGCTGTTTTTT.

The rearrangement uses TRBV20-1 and TRBJ2-1; no firm D call. Germline CDR1 and CDR2: DFQATT and SNEGSKA (reference sequence). V lost 1 base to trimming and J lost 0 bases, with 7 bases between them. The CDR3 totals 14 residues. The CDR3 region is CSARVTRSYNEQFF. The CDR3 DNA reads as TGCAGTGCTAGAGTGACTCGCTCCTACAATGAGCAGTTCTTC.

The V and J genes are TRBV4-2 and TRBJ1-1; a possible D gene is TRBD1 (5 bases). The V and J ends lost 5 bases and 1 base respectively, with 11 bases between them. The CDR3 totals 14 residues. Germline V gene sequence: CDR1 LGHNA, CDR2 YNFKEQ. In DNA form, the CDR3 reads TGTGCCAGCAGCTGGGGACGGGGGAACACTGAAGCTTTCTTT. Its translation: CASSWGRGNTEAFF.

This clonotype came up many times. CDR3 nucleotide sequence: TGTGCCAGCAGTAACGGACACGAGGTCCACGAGCAGTACTTC. Encoded protein: CASSNGHEVHEQYF. This chain connects TRBV27 to TRBJ2-7, with D tentatively TRBD1 (5 bases). V shed 5 bases and J shed 5 bases, with 16 bases lying between them. The CDR3 is made up of 14 amino acids. Germline V gene lookup returns CDR1 MNHEY and CDR2 SMNVEV (reference sequence).

V is TRBV12-5 and J is TRBJ1-2; D gene unclear. CDR1 and CDR2 (germline): LGHNT, FRNRAP. Trimming cost V 2 bases and J 8 bases, with 15 bases left between them. This CDR3 contains 14 residues. The CDR3, as DNA: TGTGCTAGTGGTTTGCCGCCAGCCTCGGAGGGCTACACCTTC. This encodes CASGLPPASEGYTF.

This clonotype was observed many times. The chain has TRBV27 and TRBJ1-2; D uncertain. The CDR3 has 14 amino acids. V gave up 5 bases and J gave up 0 bases, with 10 bases separating them. Looked up from germline, CDR1 is MNHEY and CDR2 is SMNVEV (reference sequence). This chain's CDR3 is CASSATLANYGYTF. The CDR3 DNA is TGTGCCAGCAGTGCCACGTTAGCTAACTATGGCTACACCTTC.

The table lists this clonotype with many counts. This sequence joins TRBV24-1 and TRBJ2-1, with D possibly being TRBD2 (5 bases). Deletions cut 6 bases from V and 10 bases from J, with 30 bases between. The V gene's germline CDR1 is KGHDR and CDR2 SFDVKD. The CDR3 contains 18 residues. As DNA, the CDR3 is TGTGCCACCAGTCCGAGATCCGGGTCTCGTACAATGGGCGGGGAGCAGTTCTTC. Protein sequence: CATSPRSGSRTMGGEQFF.

In its sample, this clonotype was seen many times. Written as DNA, the CDR3 is TGTGCCAGCAGCTACAGGGACAGGAACACCGGGGAGCTGTTTTTT. It yields the protein CASSYRDRNTGELFF. This chain uses TRBV7-8 with TRBJ2-2; 7 bases are shared with TRBD1. Trimming removed 4 bases from V and 1 base from J; junction bases left unmatched: 3. The germline V gene has CDR1 SGHVS and CDR2 FQNEAQ. The CDR3 contains 15 residues.

The chain uses TRBV11-3 and TRBJ2-1; TRBD2 matches at 7 bases. This CDR3 has 16 residues. Germline V gene sequence: CDR1 SGHNT, CDR2 YENEEA. V was pared by 3 bases and J by 5 bases, with 10 bases of the junction left unmatched. The CDR3 DNA reads TGTGCCAGCAGCTTTGGTGGGAGGGCCGCTAACAATGAGCAGTTCTTC. Protein: CASSFGGRAANNEQFF.

This clonotype was observed many times. The chain is built from TRBV27 and TRBJ2-1; TRBD2 might be the D (6 bases). Germline CDR1 reads MNHEY; CDR2 reads SMNVEV (reference sequence). The CDR3 contains 16 residues. V was cut by 4 bases and J by 9 bases, with 22 bases left in between. The CDR3 DNA is TGTGCCAGCAGTTACATAGCGGATAGTTCTACAAGTGAGCAGTTCTTC. It is translated as CASSYIADSSTSEQFF.

This clonotype was detected many times. The chain uses TRBV6-1 and TRBJ1-5; D is unclear. This CDR3 region has 14 residues. The germline V and J ends were trimmed by 7 bases and 6 bases, with 16 bases remaining between them. Germline V gives CDR1 MNHNS, CDR2 SASEGT. The CDR3 region has the DNA TGTGCCAGCACCCTCGACGGCGGCGGTCAGCCCCAGCATTTT. This sequence encodes CASTLDGGGQPQHF.

This clonotype was counted at least ten times. V is TRBV28 and J is TRBJ1-6; 8 nucleotides line up with TRBD1. J lost 1 base, V lost 5 bases, and 16 bases had no gene match. Germline assignment: CDR1 MDHEN and CDR2 SYDVKM. The CDR3 extends over 20 amino acids. This chain's CDR3 is CASSALDREIGSSYNSPLHF. The CDR3 region has the DNA TGTGCCAGCAGTGCCCTGGACAGGGAAATAGGGAGTTCCTATAATTCACCCCTCCACTTT. Filled out from reference TRBV28 and TRBJ1-6, the complete variable domain reads DVKVTQSSRYLVKRTGEKVFLECVQDMDHENMFWYRQDPGLGLRLIYFSYDVKMKEKGDIPEGYSVSREKKERFSLILESASTNQTSMYLCASSALDREIGSSYNSPLHFGNGTRLTVT.

This clonotype was detected many times. This chain connects TRBV7-2 to TRBJ2-7; no clear D gene. Germline V CDR1 and CDR2: SGHTA, FQGNSA. Between the trimmed V and J ends, which lost 6 bases and 1 base, there was a span of 19 bases. The CDR3 is 16 amino acids. The CDR3 loop is CASSSSQLGRSYEQYF. CDR3 DNA: TGTGCCAGCAGTTCCTCCCAGCTGGGCCGGTCCTACGAGCAGTACTTC. The full variable domain, completed using reference TRBV7-2 and TRBJ2-7, is GAGVSQSPSNKVTEKGKDVELRCDPISGHTALYWYRQSLGQGLEFLIYFQGNSAPDKSGLPSDRFSAERTGGSVSTLTIQRTQQEDSAVYLCASSSSQLGRSYEQYFGPGTRLTVT.

The V gene is TRBV28, the J gene TRBJ2-1; possibly TRBD1 for D (6 bases). The CDR3 length is 14 residues. CDR1 MDHEN and CDR2 SYDVKM come from the germline V gene. Deletions cut 8 bases from V and 5 bases from J, with 16 bases between. In DNA, the CDR3 is TGTGCCAGCCTAGATTGGGACAACCACAATGAGCAGTTCTTC. The encoded protein is CASLDWDNHNEQFF.

This clonotype occurred many times. The chain has TRBV27 and TRBJ2-5, with TRBD1 matching 7 bases. Germline CDR1 reads MNHEY; CDR2 reads SMNVEV (reference sequence). The junction had 4 bases not matched to a gene; V was cut back by 7 bases and J by 2 bases. The CDR3 has 13 residues. The CDR3 bases are TGTGCCAGCAAGGGGACAGCACAAGAGACCCAGTACTTC. It codes for CASKGTAQETQYF.

The sample holds many counts of this clonotype. The rearrangement links TRBV28 to TRBJ2-7; 7 positions match TRBD2. Trimming removed 3 bases from V and 1 base from J; junction bases left unmatched: 9. Germline V gives CDR1 MDHEN, CDR2 SYDVKM. CDR3 length: 16 residues. This CDR3 reads CASSFRGLAASYEQYF. CDR3 coding DNA: TGTGCCAGCAGTTTCCGAGGCCTAGCGGCTTCCTACGAGCAGTACTTC. The whole variable domain, remainder taken from reference TRBV28 and TRBJ2-7, is DVKVTQSSRYLVKRTGEKVFLECVQDMDHENMFWYRQDPGLGLRLIYFSYDVKMKEKGDIPEGYSVSREKKERFSLILESASTNQTSMYLCASSFRGLAASYEQYFGPGTRLTVT.

This clonotype was picked up many times. V and J are TRBV12-3 or TRBV12-4 and TRBJ2-7; 10 bases align to TRBD2. Trimming took 3 bases from V and 5 from J; bases not matched to a gene: 1. This CDR3 spans 13 amino acids. CDR3 DNA sequence: TGTGCCAGCAGTTTGGGGACTAGCGACGAGCAGTACTTC. This encodes CASSLGTSDEQYF.

The table lists this clonotype with many counts. J is TRBJ2-1 and V is TRBV7-6; possible D gene TRBD2, 6 bases. Germline V gene lookup returns CDR1 SGHVS and CDR2 FNYEAQ. The CDR3 runs to 13 residues. V lost 8 bases to trimming and J lost 6 bases, with 14 bases between them. The DNA of the CDR3 is TGTGCCAGCTCCCGGGAGCCCAGCAATGAGCAGTTCTTC. It codes for CASSREPSNEQFF. The full variable domain, in which reference TRBV7-6 and TRBJ2-1 provide the parts outside the CDR3, is GAGVSQSPRYKVTKRGQDVALRCDPISGHVSLYWYRQALGQGPEFLTYFNYEAQQDKSGLPNDRFSAERPEGSISTLTIQRTEQRDSAMYRCASSREPSNEQFFGPGTRLTVL.

This clonotype was observed a few times. The DNA for the CDR3 is TGTGCCAGCAGCTCCCCCGCCGACTATGGCTACACCTTC. Its translation is CASSSPADYGYTF. V gene TRBV6-1 combines with J gene TRBJ1-2; D remains unclear. Trimming took off 6 bases at V and 3 bases at J, with 11 bases between the two ends. Germline V lookup: CDR1 MNHNS, CDR2 SASEGT. The CDR3 has 13 amino acids.

The sample holds one count of this clonotype. The chain has TRBV2 and TRBJ2-7, with D possibly being TRBD1 (6 bases). Germline lookup yields CDR1 SNHLY and CDR2 FYNNEI. The V end lost 2 bases, the J end lost 0 bases, and 11 bases lay between the germline ends. The CDR3 is 15 amino acids. The CDR3 loop reads CASSEIDRSSYEQYF. In DNA form, the CDR3 reads TGTGCCAGCAGTGAAATCGACAGGAGCTCCTACGAGCAGTACTTC.

This clonotype was observed at least ten times. The V and J genes are TRBV6-5 and TRBJ1-1, with unresolved D. V was shortened by 0 bases and J by 8 bases, with 7 bases between the two germline ends. This CDR3 is built from 12 residues. Per germline, CDR1 MNHEY and CDR2 SVGAGI. Here the CDR3 DNA reads TGTGCCAGCAGTTACTCGAGGCAAGAAGCTTTCTTT. This translates into CASSYSRQEAFF.

The chain carries TRBV2 and TRBJ2-3, with D unclear. There are 13 residues in the CDR3. V lost 7 bases, J lost 8 bases, and 16 bases lay in between. Germline CDR1 and CDR2: SNHLY and FYNNEI. In nucleotides, the CDR3 is TGTGCCAGCAACGTCCCGGTGTTGGGTACGCAGTATTTT. Its protein product is CASNVPVLGTQYF.